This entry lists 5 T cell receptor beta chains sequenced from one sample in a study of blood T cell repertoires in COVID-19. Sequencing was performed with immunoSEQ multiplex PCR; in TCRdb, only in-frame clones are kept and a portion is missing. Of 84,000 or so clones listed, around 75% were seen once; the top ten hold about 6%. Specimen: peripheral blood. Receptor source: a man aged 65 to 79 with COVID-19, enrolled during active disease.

The CDR3 nucleotides read TGTGCCAGCAGCCAAGAACCCCGGGGTGGCTACACCTTC. It specifies CASSQEPRGGYTF. The chain is built from TRBV4-2 and TRBJ1-2; D is unresolved. This CDR3 is 13 amino acids long. Germline-derived CDR1 and CDR2 are LGHNA and YNFKEQ. Trimming shortened V by 0 bases and J by 7 bases, and 9 bases separated the two germline ends.

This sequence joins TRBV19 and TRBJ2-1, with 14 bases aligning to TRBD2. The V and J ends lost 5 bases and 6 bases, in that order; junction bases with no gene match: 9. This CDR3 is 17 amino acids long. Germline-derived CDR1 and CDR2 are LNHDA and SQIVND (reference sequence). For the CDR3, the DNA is TGTGCCAGTAGTGCTTACCTAGGGACTAGCGGGGGCAATGAGCAGTTCTTC. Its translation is CASSAYLGTSGGNEQFF.

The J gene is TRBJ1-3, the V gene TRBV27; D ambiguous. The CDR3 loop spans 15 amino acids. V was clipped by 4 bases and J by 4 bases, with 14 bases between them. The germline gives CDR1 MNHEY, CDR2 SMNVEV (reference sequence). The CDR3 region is CASSSQGSSGNTIYF. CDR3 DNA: TGTGCCAGCAGTTCTCAAGGGAGTTCGGGAAACACCATATATTTT.

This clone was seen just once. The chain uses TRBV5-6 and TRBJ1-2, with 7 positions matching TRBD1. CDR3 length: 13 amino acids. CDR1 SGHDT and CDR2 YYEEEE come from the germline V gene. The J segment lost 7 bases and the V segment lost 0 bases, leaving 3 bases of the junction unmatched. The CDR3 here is CASSLDRGSGYTF. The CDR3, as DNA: TGTGCCAGCAGCTTGGACAGGGGAAGTGGCTACACCTTC.

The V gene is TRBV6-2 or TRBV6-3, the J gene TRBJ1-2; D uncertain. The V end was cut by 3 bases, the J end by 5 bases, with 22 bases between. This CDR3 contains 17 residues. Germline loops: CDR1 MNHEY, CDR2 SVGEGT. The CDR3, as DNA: TGTGCCAGCAGTTATAAGGAGGCCGGGCCAATCCAATATGGCTACACCTTC. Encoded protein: CASSYKEAGPIQYGYTF.